Each of the 8 T cell receptor beta chains below was sequenced from the same sample in a study of blood T cell repertoires in COVID-19 (TCRdb year 2020). The method was the immunoSEQ multiplex PCR assay. TCRdb re-hosts the immuneACCESS table, in-frame sequences only. Its copies lack some clones; in the studies checked, an unresolved V gene accounts for under half of them, and the cause for the rest is not known. The sample profile shows around 39,000 clones; over 70% of them were found once. The top ten clones comprise about 9.8% of the sample. Sequenced material: peripheral blood. The receptors were gathered from a human donor in a cohort sampled during active COVID-19.

The chain combines TRBV10-3 with TRBJ1-1; tentative D call: TRBD1 (6 bases). Trimming shortened V by 3 bases and J by 1 base, and 15 bases separated the two germline ends. CDR3 length: 16 residues. Germline-derived CDR1 and CDR2 are ENHRY and SYGVKD. The CDR3 bases are TGTGCCATCAGTGACCCTCTCAGGGGATCGAACACTGAAGCTTTCTTT. Translation gives CAISDPLRGSNTEAFF.

This chain connects TRBV6-6 to TRBJ2-2; D may be TRBD1 (6 bases). V was cut by 6 bases and J by 7 bases, with 18 bases left in between. This CDR3 spans 15 amino acids. The germline gives CDR1 MNHNY, CDR2 SVGAGI (reference sequence). CDR3 loop: CASSQTGPIGGELFF. CDR3 nucleotide sequence: TGTGCCAGCAGCCAAACAGGGCCCATCGGCGGGGAGCTGTTTTTT.

There are a few counts of this clone. V is TRBV7-3 and J is TRBJ1-6; D might be TRBD1 (5 bases). Trimming took 1 base from V and 8 from J, leaving 18 bases between them. Germline V gives CDR1 SGHTA, CDR2 FQGTGA. The CDR3 consists of 17 residues. In nucleotides, the CDR3 is TGTGCCAGCAGCTTAAGTTACGGGGGTCTCAAGGATTCACCCCTCCACTTT. Protein: CASSLSYGGLKDSPLHF.

The chain uses TRBV5-8 and TRBJ2-1; 10 nucleotides agree with TRBD1. The length of the CDR3 is 16 residues. Germline V CDR1 and CDR2: SGHTS, YDEGEE. The V and J ends lost 3 bases and 3 bases, in that order; junction bases with no gene match: 6. The CDR3 loop is CASSSPGQGNYNEQFF. The CDR3 DNA reads TGTGCCAGCAGCTCCCCGGGACAGGGGAACTACAATGAGCAGTTCTTC.

This CDR3 is CAWGPGQYNSPLHF. For the CDR3, the DNA is TGTGCCTGGGGACCGGGACAGTATAATTCACCCCTCCACTTT. The chain has TRBV30 and TRBJ1-6; 7 bases are a match to TRBD1. Germline lookup yields CDR1 GTSNPN and CDR2 SVGIG (reference sequence). Trimming at V came to 5 bases and at J to 4 bases, leaving 5 bases not matched to a gene. The CDR3 runs 14 residues.

This rearrangement joins TRBV30 to TRBJ2-6, with D hard to call. Germline CDR1 GTSNPN, CDR2 SVGIG (reference sequence). The germline V and J ends were trimmed by 4 bases and 6 bases, with 4 bases remaining between them. The CDR3 extends over 11 amino acids. The DNA of the CDR3 is TGTGCCTGGAAACAGGCCAACGTCCTGACTTTC. Protein product: CAWKQANVLTF.

The table lists this clone with a few counts. V and J are TRBV7-9 and TRBJ2-7; a weak D match, TRBD1 (5 bases). The V end lost 2 bases, the J end lost 2 bases, and 10 bases lay between the germline ends. CDR1 and CDR2 from the germline V gene are SEHNR and FQNEAQ (reference sequence). This CDR3 contains 14 residues. The CDR3 is CASSLKTDPYEQYF. CDR3 nucleotide sequence: TGTGCCAGCAGCTTAAAGACAGACCCCTACGAGCAGTACTTC.

The rearrangement links TRBV30 to TRBJ2-2, with 11 bases aligning to TRBD1. From germline, CDR1 is GTSNPN and CDR2 SVGIG (reference sequence). CDR3 length: 14 amino acids. Trimming at V came to 4 bases and at J to 5 bases, leaving 3 bases not matched to a gene. The CDR3 region is CAWKGTGGTGELFF. As DNA, the CDR3 is TGTGCCTGGAAGGGGACAGGGGGAACCGGGGAGCTGTTTTTT.